The source of this T cell receptor beta chain is a study of human T cells and chemical hapten exposure. Whole-study context: The variation in per-sample TCR yields arose mainly from small differences in pooled library volumes.

TCRdb fed the RACE reads into MiXCR, producing one record per CDR3 protein. Here the sample spans over 300,000 distinct CDR3 sequences, less than 6.5% being singletons. Regarding this clonotype: Its matching antigen is unknown.

The time point was: pre-sensitization, week 0. As for treatment: therapeutic diphenylcyclopropenone sensitization with weekly scalp DPC. V lost 1 base, J lost 3 bases, and 15 bases lay in between. The CDR3 has 15 residues. Germline CDR1 reads DFQATT; CDR2 reads SNEGSKA (reference sequence). Findings and limits, study-wide: Healthy people's immune response may differ from that of the donors, who had alopecia. Relative to controls, expanded TCRs formed significantly more large CDR3 similarity clusters.

This material consisted of whole blood, taken in connection with sensitization to the hapten diphenylcyclopropenone (DPC). The sequence was obtained from a woman between 50 and 59 years old with alopecia areata. Some clones in this sample may be carry-over from other donors' samples. The chain uses TRBV20-1 and TRBJ1-1; D ambiguous. The CDR3 spells CSARGFAAGHTEAFF. In DNA form, the CDR3 reads TGCAGTGCTAGAGGGTTTGCCGCCGGTCACACTGAAGCTTTCTTT.